This is a list of T cell receptor beta chains from one sample in a study of early T cells in non-severe SARS-CoV-2 infection. One entry per CDR3 protein, called by TCRdb with MiXCR from the 5' RACE reads. The sample lists 70,000 to 90,000 distinct CDR3 sequences; approximately 10% were seen once. Sequencing used whole blood. These receptors were collected from an adult who was a healthcare worker with PCR-confirmed SARS-CoV-2 infection or an uninfected control (not recorded which). Each CDR3 is given with its conserved first and last residue. The D gene is left open where the match is weak. The size entry is marked missing in some rows and otherwise reads once, few, many or a size class.

TRBD1	TRBV19	.	TRBJ1-2	TGTGCCAGTAGACCAGACGGGACAGGGAAAGCAAATGGCTACACCTTC	CASRPDGTGKANGYTF
TRBD1	TRBV5-1	.	TRBJ2-4	TGCGCCAGCCAGGGACAGCTTAACATTCAGTACTTC	CASQGQLNIQYF
TRBD2	TRBV5-1	.	TRBJ2-7	TGCGCCAGCAGCGCGTACTATCAATCTAGCGGGGGGCCGCGCGAGCAGTACTTC	CASSAYYQSSGGPREQYF
.	TRBV7-2	few	TRBJ2-3	TGTGCCAGCAGCGCCACAGGGAGCACAGATACGCAGTATTTT	CASSATGSTDTQYF
.	TRBV5-1	few	TRBJ1-3	TGCGCCAGCAGCTTGGGGTTCGGGCACTCTGGAAACACCATATATTTT	CASSLGFGHSGNTIYF
TRBD1	TRBV11-1	many	TRBJ2-5	TGTGCCAGCAGCCACAGGGGGCCCTTGGGGGAGACCCAGTACTTC	CASSHRGPLGETQYF
.	TRBV9	few	TRBJ2-1	TGTGCCAGCAGCGCTACACAGAGCTCCTACAATGAGCAGTTCTTC	CASSATQSSYNEQFF
TRBD1	TRBV29-1	.	TRBJ1-2	TGCAGCGAAACCCGACAGGGTCTGAACTATGGCTACACCTTC	CSETRQGLNYGYTF
.	TRBV7-2	.	TRBJ2-5	TGTGCCAGCAGTCTAGCGCGAAGACAAGAGACCCAGTACTTC	CASSLARRQETQYF
TRBD2	TRBV24-1	.	TRBJ2-5	TGTGCCACCGCTATGGGCCAGGGCGGGGGTCAAGAGACCCAGTACTTC	CATAMGQGGGQETQYF
TRBD1	TRBV7-3	.	TRBJ2-2	TGTGCCAGCAGCCTGGGGACAGGGTCGAACACCGGGGAGCTGTTTTTT	CASSLGTGSNTGELFF
.	TRBV6-5	many	TRBJ2-5	TGTGCCAGCAGTCCTCGGGGGCTAGCTCAAGAGACCCAGTACTTC	CASSPRGLAQETQYF
.	TRBV11-2	few	TRBJ2-5	TGTGCCAGCAGCTCGGATCAAGAGACCCAGTACTTC	CASSSDQETQYF
TRBD1	TRBV7-9	.	TRBJ1-6	TGTGCCAGCAGCTTAGAGACAGGGGGAGGTTCACCCCTCCACTTT	CASSLETGGGSPLHF
TRBD1	TRBV19	few	TRBJ2-3	TGTGCCAGTAGCCTGACAGGGTGGGGAGATACGCAGTATTTT	CASSLTGWGDTQYF
.	TRBV30	.	TRBJ2-2	TGTGCCTGGAGTGTACTCGACAACACCGGGGAGCTGTTTTTT	CAWSVLDNTGELFF
TRBD1	TRBV7-6	.	TRBJ1-2	TGTGTCGGCAGCTTATTCACAGGGGGGAGTCTAGGATATGGCTACACCTTC	CVGSLFTGGSLGYGYTF
.	TRBV7-8	few	TRBJ2-7	TGTGCCAGCAGCCCTAGACAGAGATTCTACGAGCAGTACTTC	CASSPRQRFYEQYF
TRBD1	TRBV5-4	few	TRBJ1-2	TGTGCCAGCAGCGGAGGACGGGACAGGGGGATAAATGGCTACACCTTC	CASSGGRDRGINGYTF
.	TRBV5-1	.	TRBJ1-1	TGCGCCAGCAGCTTGGAAGGTCTTATCAACACTGAAGCTTTCTTT	CASSLEGLINTEAFF
.	TRBV6-5	many	TRBJ2-5	TGTGCCAGCACCGCCCCGGGACGAAAAGAGACCCAGTACTTC	CASTAPGRKETQYF
TRBD1	TRBV12-3/TRBV12-4	.	TRBJ2-3	TGTGCCAGCCGGGCCGTGGGGGACAGGGGGTCGACTAGCACAGATACGCAGTATTTT	CASRAVGDRGSTSTDTQYF